Below, 6 T cell receptor beta chains from the same sample are listed, as sequenced in a study of cytomegalovirus exposure and HLA in healthy donors. The PCR employed 60 Vbeta primers together with 13 Jbeta primers. TCRdb keeps only in-frame clones here, not all; method: immunoSEQ multiplex PCR. The repertoire has some 180,000 clones, about 9% of them found once; the top ten carry 1% to 1.5%. The sample was PBMCs. These receptors were taken from a woman in her twenties or thirties in good health and CMV-seropositive.

V gene TRBV5-1 combines with J gene TRBJ2-7; possible D gene TRBD1, 6 bases. Germline V CDR1 and CDR2: SGHRS, YFSETQ. This CDR3 comprises 13 residues. V lost 4 bases to trimming and J lost 6 bases, with 14 bases between them. CDR3 nucleotides: TGCGCCAGCAGCGAGATTCAGGGGAGCGAGCAGTACTTC. Translation gives CASSEIQGSEQYF.

The V and J genes are TRBV7-8 and TRBJ2-7; tentative D call: TRBD1 (6 bases). Germline CDR1 and CDR2: SGHVS and FQNEAQ. The CDR3 spans 14 residues. Trimming removed 5 bases from V and 7 bases from J, with 18 bases in between. The CDR3 DNA sequence: TGTGCCAGCAGCCCCAGTGGTTGGGGGCGGGAGCAGTACTTC. Encoded protein: CASSPSGWGREQYF.

This clone was seen a few times. CDR3 region: CASSQRAPGELFF. The CDR3 DNA sequence: TGTGCCAGCAGCCAACGAGCCCCCGGGGAGCTGTTTTTT. The V call is TRBV14, the J call TRBJ2-2; D gene ambiguous. Germline V gene data show CDR1 as SGHDN and CDR2 as FVKESK. With 2 bases removed from V and 6 bases from J, the gap between germline ends came to 7 bases. This CDR3 has 13 amino acids.

The V and J genes are TRBV13 and TRBJ2-2; D possibly corresponds to TRBD2 (6 bases). CDR3 length: 13 amino acids. CDR1 and CDR2 (germline): PRHDT, FYEKMQ (reference sequence). With 3 bases removed from V and 7 bases from J, the gap between germline ends came to 9 bases. CDR3 region: CASSFGGDGELFF. The CDR3 DNA sequence: TGTGCCAGCAGCTTTGGAGGGGACGGGGAGCTGTTTTTT.

J is TRBJ2-7 and V is TRBV2, with D perhaps matching TRBD1 (6 bases). Looked up from germline, CDR1 is SNHLY and CDR2 is FYNNEI. The CDR3 sequence is 12 residues long. Trimming removed 10 bases at V and 7 bases at J, with 17 bases between. The CDR3 DNA reads as TGTGCCAACAAACAGGGATTTGAGGAGCAGTACTTC. Protein product: CANKQGFEEQYF.

V gene TRBV10-1 combines with J gene TRBJ2-3; 11 nucleotides line up with TRBD2. The germline V gene encodes CDR1 WNHNN and CDR2 SYGVQD (reference sequence). The CDR3 contains 17 residues. J was trimmed by 6 bases and V by 6 bases; bases with no gene match: 14. This CDR3 reads CASSVAGGPEKRDTQYF. In DNA, the CDR3 is TGCGCCAGCAGCGTAGCGGGAGGGCCGGAGAAAAGGGATACGCAGTATTTT.